This entry lists 18 T cell receptor beta chains sequenced from one sample in a study of blood T cell repertoires in COVID-19. Assay: immunoSEQ multiplex PCR; the TCRdb copy retains only in-frame clones and omits some. The profile shows 300,000 to 400,000 clones, about 91% of them singletons. The sequencing sample was made of peripheral blood. The receptors come from a woman in her twenties or thirties with COVID-19, enrolled during active disease.

V gene TRBV30 combines with J gene TRBJ2-2; D not certain. Trimming took 3 bases from V and 6 from J, leaving 8 bases between them. The CDR3 extends over 12 amino acids. Germline lookup yields CDR1 GTSNPN and CDR2 SVGIG (reference sequence). DNA of the CDR3: TGTGCCTGGAGACCTGGAGCCGGGGAGCTGTTTTTT. Protein sequence: CAWRPGAGELFF.

J is TRBJ2-5 and V is TRBV3-1 (or the pseudogene TRBV3-2), with D perhaps matching TRBD1 (6 bases). This CDR3 contains 14 residues. CDR1 and CDR2 (germline): LGHDT, YNNKEL (reference sequence). The V end lost 4 bases, the J end lost 9 bases, and 18 bases lay between the germline ends. CDR3 bases: TGTGCCAGCAGCCGGACAGCCGCAAGTTTGTCCCAGTACTTC. It translates to CASSRTAASLSQYF.

This clone was found once. The rearrangement joins TRBV30 to TRBJ2-1; TRBD1 matches at 9 bases. This CDR3 contains 15 residues. CDR1 and CDR2 from the germline V gene are GTSNPN and SVGIG (reference sequence). Trimming cost V 3 bases and J 7 bases; bases outside gene matches: 10. The CDR3 DNA follows: TGTGCCTGGAGCCTGGGGGACAGGGATTTAAATGAGCAGTTCTTC. Translated: CAWSLGDRDLNEQFF.

V and J are TRBV6-2 or TRBV6-3 and TRBJ2-7, with 7 bases lining up with TRBD1. Trimming took 5 bases from V and 0 from J; bases not matched to a gene: 10. Per germline, CDR1 MNHEY and CDR2 SVGEGT. This CDR3 has 16 amino acids. DNA of the CDR3: TGTGCCAGCAGTAACCAGGGACAGCAAGTCTCCTACGAGCAGTACTTC. It yields the protein CASSNQGQQVSYEQYF.

V usage is TRBV2 and J usage is TRBJ1-3, with no clear D. CDR3 length equals 15 residues. From germline, CDR1 is SNHLY and CDR2 FYNNEI. The ends were cut back, 2 bases at V and 0 bases at J, with 8 bases in the middle. CDR3 sequence reads: CASSEWQASGNTIYF. The CDR3, as DNA: TGTGCCAGCAGTGAATGGCAGGCCTCTGGAAACACCATATATTTT.

This clone was detected only once. This chain connects TRBV2 to TRBJ1-5; D gene unclear. The CDR3 consists of 14 residues. CDR1 and CDR2 from the germline V gene are SNHLY and FYNNEI. The V end was cut by 7 bases, the J end by 2 bases, with 12 bases between. The CDR3 spells CASTGGLRNQPQHF. CDR3 nucleotides: TGTGCCAGCACGGGAGGGTTGCGCAATCAGCCCCAGCATTTT.

The rearrangement uses TRBV30 and TRBJ1-2, with D tentatively TRBD1 (6 bases). The germline gives CDR1 GTSNPN, CDR2 SVGIG (reference sequence). The CDR3 is made up of 13 amino acids. V lost 7 bases, J lost 4 bases, and 16 bases lay in between. The CDR3 spells CASQAGTIYGYTF. For the CDR3, the DNA is TGTGCCTCCCAGGCCGGGACAATCTATGGCTACACCTTC.

The chain employs TRBV28 and TRBJ1-2; D may be TRBD1 (6 bases). This CDR3 spans 13 amino acids. Germline loops: CDR1 MDHEN, CDR2 SYDVKM. Trimming shortened V by 5 bases and J by 4 bases, and 11 bases separated the two germline ends. The CDR3 sequence is CASSLLDSYGYTF. DNA for the CDR3: TGTGCCAGCAGTCTTCTGGACAGCTATGGCTACACCTTC.

Points on this clone: Other DNA sequences in this sample translate to the same CDR3. The chain uses TRBV28 and TRBJ1-2; D ambiguous. There are 12 residues in the CDR3. Trimming cost V 4 bases and J 4 bases, with 7 bases left between them. The V gene's germline CDR1 is MDHEN and CDR2 SYDVKM. CDR3 nucleotides: TGTGCCAGCAGTTCCCGGGGCTATGGCTACACCTTC. It specifies CASSSRGYGYTF.

This chain connects TRBV12-3 or TRBV12-4 to TRBJ2-3, with D uncertain. V gave up 5 bases and J gave up 7 bases, with 13 bases separating them. The CDR3 has 13 amino acids. In nucleotides, the CDR3 is TGTGCCAGCAGTCGAAACCAGCGAAATACGCAGTATTTT. It yields the protein CASSRNQRNTQYF.

The V call is TRBV4-2, the J call TRBJ2-3, with 9 bases matching TRBD2. V shed 0 bases and J 3 bases; nucleotides not matched to a gene: 4. The CDR3 spans 16 residues. The germline V gene encodes CDR1 LGHNA and CDR2 YNFKEQ. Here the CDR3 reads CASSQESSGVTDTQYF. The CDR3 DNA follows: TGTGCCAGCAGCCAAGAGTCTAGCGGGGTAACAGATACGCAGTATTTT.

V and J are TRBV28 and TRBJ1-2; D is unresolved. Germline CDR1 MDHEN, CDR2 SYDVKM. Trimming shortened V by 5 bases and J by 5 bases, and 24 bases separated the two germline ends. The CDR3 length is 17 residues. The CDR3 spells CASSPEVGSLSLYGYTF. CDR3 nucleotides: TGTGCCAGCAGTCCCGAGGTTGGGTCCCTTTCCCTATATGGCTACACCTTC.

The chain links TRBV7-8 to TRBJ1-6, with D uncertain. Germline assignment: CDR1 SGHVS and CDR2 FQNEAQ. The CDR3 is made up of 17 amino acids. Trimming removed 0 bases at V and 0 bases at J, with 9 bases between. The CDR3 DNA follows: TGTGCCAGCAGCTTAGCCGGCGGTAGCTCCTATAATTCACCCCTCCACTTT. The encoded protein is CASSLAGGSSYNSPLHF.

CDR3 loop: CASSLVGTGEEKLFF. CDR3 nucleotide sequence: TGCGCCAGCAGCTTGGTCGGGACAGGGGAAGAAAAACTGTTTTTT. This chain uses TRBV5-1 with TRBJ1-4; TRBD1 matches at 10 bases. V lost 0 bases and J lost 8; bases outside the gene matches: 4. Germline CDR1 reads SGHRS; CDR2 reads YFSETQ. This CDR3 comprises 15 residues.

The gene calls are TRBV5-1 and TRBJ1-2; 9 bases align to TRBD1. This CDR3 contains 14 residues. The germline CDR1 and CDR2 sequences are SGHRS and YFSETQ. The junction had 2 bases not matched to a gene; V was cut back by 4 bases and J by 1 base. The CDR3 here is CASSRTGDNYGYTF. In nucleotides, the CDR3 is TGCGCCAGCAGCCGGACAGGGGATAACTATGGCTACACCTTC. The full variable domain, with the rest looked up from reference TRBV5-1 and TRBJ1-2, is KAGVTQTPRYLIKTRGQQVTLSCSPISGHRSVSWYQQTPGQGLQFLFEYFSETQRNKGNFPGRFSGRQFSNSRSEMNVSTLELGDSALYLCASSRTGDNYGYTFGSGTRLTVV.

The chain is built from TRBV6-5 and TRBJ2-7; TRBD1 matches 7 bases. Trimming removed 4 bases from V and 5 bases from J; junction bases left unmatched: 8. This CDR3 region has 14 residues. CDR1 is MNHEY and CDR2 is SVGAGI in the germline V gene. CDR3 nucleotide sequence: TGTGCCAGCAGTTCGACCGACAGGGCCGACGAGCAGTACTTC. It translates to CASSSTDRADEQYF.

The chain is built from TRBV6-5 and TRBJ2-7; D is perhaps TRBD1 (6 bases). Trimming took 5 bases from V and 3 from J, leaving 14 bases between them. Germline CDR1 is MNHEY and CDR2 is SVGAGI. The CDR3 has 14 amino acids. CDR3 residues: CASSRRDNNYEQYF. As DNA, the CDR3 is TGTGCCAGCAGTAGAAGGGACAATAACTACGAGCAGTACTTC.

The chain has TRBV28 and TRBJ1-1; weak D call: TRBD1 (6 bases). This CDR3 is 15 amino acids long. Germline CDR1 and CDR2: MDHEN and SYDVKM. The germline V and J ends were trimmed by 6 bases and 4 bases, with 18 bases remaining between them. The CDR3 is CASRAATGGGTEAFF. The CDR3 DNA is TGTGCCAGCAGAGCGGCGACAGGCGGGGGCACTGAAGCTTTCTTT.